This T cell receptor beta chain was identified in a study of cytomegalovirus exposure and HLA in healthy donors. Turning to the study itself: Prior work identified more than 90 million unique TCR beta sequences in roughly 180 million T cells.

The PCR made use of 60 Vbeta and 13 Jbeta primers. Sequencing was performed with immunoSEQ multiplex PCR; in TCRdb, only in-frame clones are kept and a portion is missing. The sample lists roughly 120,000 clones; over 65% were seen once. This clonotype was obtained from a woman aged 35 to 49 in good health and CMV-seropositive. The specimen sequenced was PBMCs.

DNA for the CDR3: TGCAGCGTTGAAGCCTCAATTCGAACGGGGGGCACAGATACGCAGTATTTT. It translates to CSVEASIRTGGTDTQYF. The chain is built from TRBV29-1 and TRBJ2-3; a weak D match, TRBD2 (6 bases). CDR1 and CDR2 from the germline V gene are SQVTM and ANQGSEA. CDR3 length: 17 amino acids. With 1 base removed from V and 1 base from J, the gap between germline ends came to 18 bases.